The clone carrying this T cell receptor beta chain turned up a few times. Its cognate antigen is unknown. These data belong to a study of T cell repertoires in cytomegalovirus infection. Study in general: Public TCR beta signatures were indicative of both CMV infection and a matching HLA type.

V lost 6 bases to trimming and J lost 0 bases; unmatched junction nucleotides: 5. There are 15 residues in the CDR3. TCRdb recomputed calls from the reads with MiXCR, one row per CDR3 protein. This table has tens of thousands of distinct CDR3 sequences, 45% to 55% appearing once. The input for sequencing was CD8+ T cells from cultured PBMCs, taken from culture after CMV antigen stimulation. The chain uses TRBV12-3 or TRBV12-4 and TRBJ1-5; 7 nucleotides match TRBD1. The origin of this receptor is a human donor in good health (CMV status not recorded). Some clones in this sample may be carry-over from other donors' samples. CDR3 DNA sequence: TGTGCCAGCAGAGATGGGACAGTTAGCAATCAGCCCCAGCATTTT. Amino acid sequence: CASRDGTVSNQPQHF.